This T cell receptor (beta chain) was sequenced for a study of CD8+ T cells in alopecia areata (dated by TCRdb to the late 2010s). Broadly, across the study: Treated patients were enrolled in an open-label pilot trial of oral tofacitinib at 5 to 10 mg twice daily for moderate-to-severe alopecia areata. Patients stayed on tofacitinib for 6 to 18 months and then had 6 months of follow-up off drug so that delayed response and recurrence could be assessed. In treated patients, disease severity was measured using the SALT score, which gives the percentage of scalp surface area affected. The study used high-throughput TCRbeta sequencing to examine T cell clonal expansion in alopecia areata, in both the C3H/HeJ mouse model and human patients. On the human side, TCRbeta sequencing was run on scalp tissue and on sorted CD4+ and CD8+ peripheral blood T cells from healthy controls and from alopecia areata patients with either patchy or totalis/universalis disease. Biopsies were taken from tofacitinib-treated patients at baseline and again at 4 and 24 weeks into treatment, and several of those patients also had a later scalp biopsy. Clonality in the scalp was compared among normal scalp (n=4), patchy alopecia areata scalp (n=8), and alopecia totalis/universalis scalp (n=8). RNA came from the PAXgene miRNA kit for fixed scalp, the miRNeasy kit for PBMCs, and the RNeasy kit for mouse skin. Amplification of TCRbeta CDR3 regions was done by immunoSEQ multiplex PCR using 35 Vbeta forward primers and 13 Jbeta reverse primers.

General findings and caveats noted by the study authors: Because the treated cohort was small and included a single nonresponder, larger studies are needed to assess links between baseline CD8+ expansion and response. During tofacitinib treatment, many expanded lesional clones stuck around in both scalp and blood, and this persistence may partly explain why relapse happens after treatment is stopped. Tofacitinib significantly lowered scalp clonality and the number of expanded CD8+ clones among the top 100 scalp clones. Shared TCR sequences between patients were less evident than in mice, which may be partly attributable to HLA diversity in the patient population. Scalp TCR repertoire analysis is complicated because resident alphabeta T cells in normal human skin are also sequenced, whereas mouse skin is dominated by gammadelta T cells. Compared with normal scalp, lesional scalp, particularly in alopecia totalis/universalis, had higher clonality and more expanded CD8+ clones, which suggests antigenic drive.

What this sample's treatment or condition label stands for: oral pan-JAK inhibitor, 5-10 mg twice daily. Lesional scalp punch biopsies and peripheral blood were collected from alopecia areata patients. PBMCs were isolated by density centrifugation and stained for CD3, CD4 and CD8, and CD4+ and CD8+ T cells were sorted on a FACSAria. Library preparation used the immunoSEQ multiplex PCR assay. To provide template for TCR sequencing, every sample had RNA extracted and reverse transcribed into cDNA. SuperScript III was used for first-strand cDNA synthesis, primed with a 2:1 mix of oligo-dT and random hexamers. A synthetic immune receptor repertoire was used to gauge amplification bias, and whatever bias remained was removed computationally. The published analysis was carried out like this. After raw reads were preprocessed to remove errors, the CDR3 was defined following IMGT conventions as running from the conserved cysteine to phenylalanine. Clonality was computed as 1 minus the Shannon entropy, with the entropy normalized by log2 of the number of productive unique TCRs. Whether scalp clones were CD4 or CD8 was inferred by matching scalp TCRbeta sequences against CD4 and CD8 repertoires sorted from blood. TCRdb stores this immuneACCESS table with in-frame sequences only. Part of the clones is absent; in the studies checked, under half of the shortfall reflects unresolved V genes, and no reason is known for the rest. The V and J calls and clone size come from that table; D and trimming were worked out from the DNA. This sample lists a few hundred thousand clones; roughly 60% were detected once. About 0.89% of the sample belongs to the ten largest clones.

Notes on this clone: Its antigen is still unknown. Base qualities were left out, and no much larger clone turns up one base away.

Taken from cysteine to phenylalanine, the CDR3 has 16 residues. The read is trimmed to its CDR3 DNA, 48 bases read in frame from base 1. The CDR1 and CDR2 encoded by the germline V gene are MNHEY and SVGAGI. The trim is 4 bases for V and 2 bases for J, with a gap of 16 bases between the germline ends. The specimen was CD4+ T cells sorted from blood, collected at week 52, from a patient treated with tofacitinib. The receptor was isolated from a human donor with alopecia areata. The chain joins TRBV6-5 to TRBJ2-3, with a tentative D gene TRBD1 over 6 matching bases. The CDR3 reads CASSSPRTEFTDTQYF. The DNA sequence follows: TGTGCCAGCAGTTCCCCGAGGACAGAGTTCACAGATACGCAGTATTTT.